A selection of T cell receptor beta chains follows, all from one sample in a study of naive and memory T cell subsets. MiXCR, applied by TCRdb to the UMI-ligation and nested PCR reads, yields one record per CDR3 protein. This sample has 2,600 or so distinct CDR3 sequences, with 5.2% found just once. The specimen was CD4+ TEMRA cells from blood. All receptors come from a human donor in good health. Each CDR3 is given with its conserved first and last residue. The D gene is left open where the match is weak. Rows give clone size only sometimes, using once, few, many, or a class for an expanded clone.

V,D,size,J,DNA,CDR3
TRBV4-1,TRBD1,medium-sized,TRBJ2-7,TGCGCCAGCAGCCAAGGCTTAAGGGACAGGTCGAAATCCTACGAGCAGTACTTC,CASSQGLRDRSKSYEQYF
TRBV29-1,.,many,TRBJ1-2,TGCAGCGCCGAAGTGGCGACTGAACCAGAATCTCTTTATGGCTACACCTTC,CSAEVATEPESLYGYTF
TRBV6-6,TRBD1,medium-sized,TRBJ2-7,TGTGCCAGCAGCCGGGACAGGGCGTACTTC,CASSRDRAYF
TRBV5-6,.,.,TRBJ2-3,TGTGCCAGCAGCTTGGATTATTCCACAGATACGCAGTATTTT,CASSLDYSTDTQYF
TRBV20-1,.,many,TRBJ1-2,TGCAGTGCCCCAGGACGGGGAAACTATGGCTACACCTTC,CSAPGRGNYGYTF
TRBV6-5,TRBD2,many,TRBJ2-2,TGTGCCAGCAGTAGGACTAGGGCAGGCGGGGAGCTGTTTTTT,CASSRTRAGGELFF
TRBV28,.,many,TRBJ2-1,TGTGCCAGCAGCCAGGACCCATCGAATGAGCAGTTCTTC,CASSQDPSNEQFF
TRBV19,.,.,TRBJ2-7,TGTGCCAGTAGTTATGGGACGGACTGGGGCGAGCAGTACTTC,CASSYGTDWGEQYF
TRBV11-3,.,medium-sized,TRBJ2-1,TGTGCCAGCAGCCCAGACGCCGAGGAGCAGTTCTTC,CASSPDAEEQFF
TRBV29-1,TRBD1,many,TRBJ1-4,TGCAGCGTTGCGGGGACAGGGGCTGAAAAACTGTTTTTT,CSVAGTGAEKLFF
TRBV5-1,.,many,TRBJ2-7,TGCGCCAGCAGCTTGGGCGAACCCTACGAGCAGTACTTC,CASSLGEPYEQYF
TRBV29-1,.,medium-sized,TRBJ1-5,TGCAGCGTCCTCGGAGGGTGGGATCAGCCCCAGCATTTT,CSVLGGWDQPQHF
TRBV18,.,medium-sized,TRBJ1-5,TGTGCCAGCTCACCCTCCGATAGCAATCAGCCCCAGCATTTT,CASSPSDSNQPQHF
TRBV20-1,.,medium-sized,TRBJ1-1,TGCAGTGCTGAACCAGGGGTTGGAGGCACTGAAGCTTTCTTT,CSAEPGVGGTEAFF
TRBV24-1,.,medium-sized,TRBJ2-3,TGTGCCACCAGTGATTTCGGCAGGTCCGGAACAGATACGCAGTATTTT,CATSDFGRSGTDTQYF
TRBV6-1,.,many,TRBJ1-6,TGTGCCAGCTGCCGCGGGGGGTATAATTCACCCCTCCACTTT,CASCRGGYNSPLHF
TRBV28,.,medium-sized,TRBJ1-1,TGTGCCAGCAGTTTAATCAGGTATTCCTTCACTGAAGCTTTCTTT,CASSLIRYSFTEAFF
TRBV7-2,TRBD2,.,TRBJ2-3,TGTGCCAGCAGCATAACCGGGACTAGCGGGATAAAGGGCACAGATACGCAGTATTTT,CASSITGTSGIKGTDTQYF
TRBV5-6,.,many,TRBJ2-3,TGTGCCAGCAGCTCAACAGGGACAACCCGCACAGATACGCAGTATTTT,CASSSTGTTRTDTQYF
TRBV30,TRBD2,medium-sized,TRBJ2-5,TGTGCCTGGAGTCAGAGCGGGAGTAGGGGGTTGGAGACCCAGTACTTC,CAWSQSGSRGLETQYF
TRBV25-1,.,many,TRBJ2-5,TGTGCCAGCAGTGAATTTGTAGGCCAAGAGACCCAGTACTTC,CASSEFVGQETQYF
TRBV6-6,.,many,TRBJ2-7,TGTGCCAGCAGTTCCGCTACACGGGCCACCTACGAGCAGTACTTC,CASSSATRATYEQYF
TRBV19,.,medium-sized,TRBJ2-1,TGTGCCAGTAGTAGGGAGGACCTTCCCAATGAGCAGTTCTTC,CASSREDLPNEQFF
TRBV6-5,.,many,TRBJ1-2,TGTGCCAGCAGGGACGGATTATATGGCTACACCTTC,CASRDGLYGYTF
TRBV6-2/TRBV6-3,.,.,TRBJ1-5,TGTGCCAGCAGTTACTCCGGTGGGGGGCCCCAGCATTTT,CASSYSGGGPQHF
TRBV4-1,.,medium-sized,TRBJ1-1,TGCGCCAGCAGACAAGATTACGCTGAAGCTTTCTTT,CASRQDYAEAFF